Listed below are T cell receptor beta chains from one sample, sequenced in a study of T cell responses to AZD1222 COVID-19 vaccine. Only in-frame clones appear in the TCRdb table, and some are missing; sequencing was by immunoSEQ multiplex PCR. The sample carries some 63,000 clones, 65% to 90% recorded once. Sequencing used peripheral blood, obtained on day 0 of AZD1222 vaccination. The receptors stem from an adult in good health. Each CDR3 is given with its conserved first and last residue. A D gene is named only where the DNA matches it firmly. The size entry is marked missing in some rows and otherwise reads once, few, many or a size class.

V gene: TRBV29-1; D gene: .; J gene: TRBJ2-3; clone size: .; CDR3 DNA: TGCAGCGTTGAGGCGTTGGGGGGCGGCACAGATACGCAGTATTTT; CDR3 protein: CSVEALGGGTDTQYF
V gene: TRBV11-3; D gene: .; J gene: TRBJ2-3; clone size: .; CDR3 DNA: TGTGCCAGCAGCTTAGGTTCTAGCACAGATACGCAGTATTTT; CDR3 protein: CASSLGSSTDTQYF
V gene: TRBV6-5; D gene: .; J gene: TRBJ1-2; clone size: .; CDR3 DNA: TGTGCCAGCAGTTACTTTAACGATGGCTACACCTTC; CDR3 protein: CASSYFNDGYTF
V gene: TRBV6-5; D gene: .; J gene: TRBJ1-5; clone size: .; CDR3 DNA: TGTGCCAGCTGGACAGATAGCAATCAGCCCCAGCATTTT; CDR3 protein: CASWTDSNQPQHF
V gene: TRBV2; D gene: .; J gene: TRBJ1-5; clone size: .; CDR3 DNA: TGTGCCAGCAGTTGGGACCCCTCGAGGCGCAATCAGCCCCAGCATTTT; CDR3 protein: CASSWDPSRRNQPQHF
V gene: TRBV7-2; D gene: TRBD2; J gene: TRBJ2-1; clone size: .; CDR3 DNA: TGTGCCAGCAGCTTAGTCGGGACTAGCGGGAAAGATGAGCAGTTCTTC; CDR3 protein: CASSLVGTSGKDEQFF
V gene: TRBV6-1; D gene: .; J gene: TRBJ1-2; clone size: .; CDR3 DNA: TGTGCCAGCAGTGAAGATCAGACTTACACCTTC; CDR3 protein: CASSEDQTYTF
V gene: TRBV7-8; D gene: .; J gene: TRBJ1-5; clone size: .; CDR3 DNA: TGTGCCAGCAGCCCCACGGGACATCAGCCCCAGCATTTT; CDR3 protein: CASSPTGHQPQHF
V gene: TRBV5-6; D gene: .; J gene: TRBJ2-1; clone size: once; CDR3 DNA: TGTGCCAGCAGCTTGCCTCCAGAGATGGGGACAATCCGTCTCAATGAGCAGTTCTTC; CDR3 protein: CASSLPPEMGTIRLNEQFF
V gene: TRBV4-1; D gene: TRBD1; J gene: TRBJ2-7; clone size: .; CDR3 DNA: TGCGCCAGCAGCCAAGGGGACAGAGGAGAGCAGTACTTC; CDR3 protein: CASSQGDRGEQYF
V gene: TRBV6-4; D gene: .; J gene: TRBJ2-1; clone size: few; CDR3 DNA: TGTGCCAGCAGTGAACTACCCTACAATGAGCAGTTCTTC; CDR3 protein: CASSELPYNEQFF
V gene: TRBV6-5; D gene: TRBD1; J gene: TRBJ1-2; clone size: few; CDR3 DNA: TGTGCCAGCAGATCAGGGGGCCGGAGAGGCTACACCTTC; CDR3 protein: CASRSGGRRGYTF
V gene: TRBV5-1; D gene: TRBD1; J gene: TRBJ2-3; clone size: .; CDR3 DNA: TGCGCCAGCAGCTCAGGGACAGGTTCTAGCACAGATACGCAGTATTTT; CDR3 protein: CASSSGTGSSTDTQYF
V gene: TRBV2; D gene: .; J gene: TRBJ1-6; clone size: .; CDR3 DNA: TGTGCCAGCAGTGAATGGGGTTATAATTCACCCCTCCACTTT; CDR3 protein: CASSEWGYNSPLHF
V gene: TRBV7-3; D gene: .; J gene: TRBJ2-1; clone size: .; CDR3 DNA: TGTGCCAGCAGCGCGAGCGGGAATGAGCAGTTCTTC; CDR3 protein: CASSASGNEQFF
V gene: TRBV10-1; D gene: .; J gene: TRBJ2-1; clone size: .; CDR3 DNA: TGCGCCAGCAGTGACAGATACTCCTACAATGAGCAGTTCTTC; CDR3 protein: CASSDRYSYNEQFF
V gene: TRBV12-1; D gene: .; J gene: TRBJ2-2; clone size: few; CDR3 DNA: TGTGCCAGCAGCCCAGCTCTAGCGGGAGCGAACACCGGGGAGCTGTTTTTT; CDR3 protein: CASSPALAGANTGELFF